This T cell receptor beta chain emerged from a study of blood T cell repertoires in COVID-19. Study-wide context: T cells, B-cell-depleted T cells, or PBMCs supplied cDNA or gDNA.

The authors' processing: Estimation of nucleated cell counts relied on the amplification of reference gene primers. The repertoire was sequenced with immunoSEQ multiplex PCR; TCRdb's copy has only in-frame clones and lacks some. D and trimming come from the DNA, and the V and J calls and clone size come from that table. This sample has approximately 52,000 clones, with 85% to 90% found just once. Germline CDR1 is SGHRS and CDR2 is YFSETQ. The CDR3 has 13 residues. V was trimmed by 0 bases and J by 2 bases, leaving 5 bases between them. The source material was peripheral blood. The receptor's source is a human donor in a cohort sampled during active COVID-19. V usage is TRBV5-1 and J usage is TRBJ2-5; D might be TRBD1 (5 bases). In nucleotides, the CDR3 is TGCGCCAGCAGCTTGGAGGGGCAAGAGACCCAGTACTTC. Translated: CASSLEGQETQYF.